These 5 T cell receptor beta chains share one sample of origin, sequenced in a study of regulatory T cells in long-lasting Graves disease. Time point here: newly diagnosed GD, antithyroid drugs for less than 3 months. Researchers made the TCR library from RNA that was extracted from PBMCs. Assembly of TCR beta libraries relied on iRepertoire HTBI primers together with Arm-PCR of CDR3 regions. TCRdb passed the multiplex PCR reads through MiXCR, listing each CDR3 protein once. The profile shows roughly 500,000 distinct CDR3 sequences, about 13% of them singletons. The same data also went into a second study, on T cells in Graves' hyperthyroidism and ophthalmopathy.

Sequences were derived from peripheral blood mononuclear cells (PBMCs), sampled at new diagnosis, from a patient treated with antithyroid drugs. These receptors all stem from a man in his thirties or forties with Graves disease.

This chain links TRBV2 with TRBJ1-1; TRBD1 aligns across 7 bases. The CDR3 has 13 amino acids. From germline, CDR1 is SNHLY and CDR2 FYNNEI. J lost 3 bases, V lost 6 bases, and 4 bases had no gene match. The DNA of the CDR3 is TGTGCCAGCAGGCAGGGGGGGTACACTGAAGCTTTCTTT. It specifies CASRQGGYTEAFF.

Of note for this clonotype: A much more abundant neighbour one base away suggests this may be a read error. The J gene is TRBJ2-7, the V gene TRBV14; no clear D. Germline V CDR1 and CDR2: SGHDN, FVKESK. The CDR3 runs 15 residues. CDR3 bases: TGTGCCGGCAGCCAATCACCGGGCCATTCCTACGAGCAGTACTTC. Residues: CAGSQSPGHSYEQYF. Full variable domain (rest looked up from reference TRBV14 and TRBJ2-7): EAGVTQFPSHSVIEKGQTVTLRCDPISGHDNLYWYRRVMGKEIKFLLHFVKESKQDESGMPNNRFLAERTGGTYSTLKVQPAELEDSGVYFCAGSQSPGHSYEQYFGPGTRLTVT.

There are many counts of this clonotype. This CDR3 is CASSGEREGHEQYF. CDR3 sequence (DNA): TGTGCCAGCAGTGGAGAAAGGGAGGGTCACGAGCAGTACTTC. The J gene is TRBJ2-7, the V gene TRBV2, with 7 bases that match TRBD2. Germline V gene data show CDR1 as SNHLY and CDR2 as FYNNEI. Trimming cost V 4 bases and J 5 bases; bases outside gene matches: 8. The CDR3 runs to 14 residues.

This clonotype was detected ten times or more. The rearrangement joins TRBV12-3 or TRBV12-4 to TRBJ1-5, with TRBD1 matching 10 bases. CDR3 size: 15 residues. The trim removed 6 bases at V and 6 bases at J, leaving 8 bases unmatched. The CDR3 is CASSRDRGLGQPQHF. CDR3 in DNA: TGTGCCAGCAGCCGAGACAGGGGGCTCGGTCAGCCCCAGCATTTT.

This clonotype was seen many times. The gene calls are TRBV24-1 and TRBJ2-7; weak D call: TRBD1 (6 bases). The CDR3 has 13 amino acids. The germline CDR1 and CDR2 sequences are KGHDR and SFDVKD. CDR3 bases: TGTGCGACCTCGGCGGCAGGGGACTACGAGCAGTACTTC. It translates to CATSAAGDYEQYF.